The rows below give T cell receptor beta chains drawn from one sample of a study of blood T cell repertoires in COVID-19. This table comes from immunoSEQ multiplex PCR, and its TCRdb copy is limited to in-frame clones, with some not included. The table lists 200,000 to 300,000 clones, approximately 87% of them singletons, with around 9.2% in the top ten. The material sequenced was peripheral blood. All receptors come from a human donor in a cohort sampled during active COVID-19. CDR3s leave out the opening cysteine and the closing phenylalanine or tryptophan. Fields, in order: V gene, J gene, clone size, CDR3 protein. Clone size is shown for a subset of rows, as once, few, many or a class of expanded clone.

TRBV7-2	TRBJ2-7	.	ASSRDSQGYEQY
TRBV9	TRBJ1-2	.	ASGEYYGYT
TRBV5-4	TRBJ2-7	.	ASSISGGAGEQY
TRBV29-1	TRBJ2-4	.	SVGSLGWQNIQY
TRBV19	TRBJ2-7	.	ASSIGWDRYYEQY
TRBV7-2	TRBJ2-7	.	ASSLGDRGFLAYEQY
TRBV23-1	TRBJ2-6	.	ASSLERFTSGANVLT
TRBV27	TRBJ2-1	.	ASSEWDRVDNEQF
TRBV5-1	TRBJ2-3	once	ASSFFGGASTDTQY
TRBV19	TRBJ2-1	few	ASRTGQNNEQF
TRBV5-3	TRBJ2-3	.	ARMVGESDTQY
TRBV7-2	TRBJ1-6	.	ASSGQGGGSPLH
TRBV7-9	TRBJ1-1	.	ASSLIREETEAF
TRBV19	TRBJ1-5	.	ASRPGGAGQMLDNQPQH
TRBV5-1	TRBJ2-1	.	ASSLWVREGHNEQF
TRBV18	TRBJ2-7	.	ASSPIPTGVGEQY
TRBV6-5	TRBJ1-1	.	ASSMQGGGNTEAF
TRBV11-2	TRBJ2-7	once	ASSSRTGGESNEQY
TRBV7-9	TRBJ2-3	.	ASSLESDTQY
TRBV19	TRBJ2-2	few	ATDAQAGELF
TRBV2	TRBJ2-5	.	ASSEGKRGGNRRYQETQY
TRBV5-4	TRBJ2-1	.	ASSPVGAGGRGGQF
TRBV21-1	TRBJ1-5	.	ACTAYREASNQPQH
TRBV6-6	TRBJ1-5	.	ASNGGGTGEQPQH
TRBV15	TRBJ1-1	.	ATSRDQQGDTEAF
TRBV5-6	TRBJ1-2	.	ASSPFSGSNYGYT
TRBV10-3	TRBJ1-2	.	AISESQGARGYT
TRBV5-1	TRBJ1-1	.	ASSLQGAITEAF
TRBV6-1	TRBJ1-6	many	ASSEVAVNSPLH
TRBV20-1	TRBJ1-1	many	SASGDSGQVGIKGTEAF
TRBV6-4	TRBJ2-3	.	ASGAGPSTDTQY
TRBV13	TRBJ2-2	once	ASSPKTSGRRGELF
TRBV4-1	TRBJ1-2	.	ASSQEGGVRGGYT